One sample yielded the 5 T cell receptor beta chains listed below, sequenced in a study of blood T cell repertoires in COVID-19 (dated by TCRdb to about 2020). Libraries were prepared through the immunoSEQ multiplex PCR assay. The table comes from immuneACCESS by way of TCRdb, which keeps in-frame sequences with V and J called. Part of the clones is missing from these tables; in studies checked, under half for an unresolved V gene and the rest for unknown reasons. Recorded for this sample are 250,000 to 300,000 clones; 89% of them occurred a single time. Less than 0.95% of the sample goes to the ten largest clones. The material sequenced was peripheral blood. The origin of the receptors is a woman aged 40 to 55 who had recovered from COVID-19.

This chain joins TRBV5-1 and TRBJ2-5; D not resolved. V was trimmed by 1 base and J by 2 bases, leaving 6 bases between them. From germline, CDR1 is SGHRS and CDR2 YFSETQ. CDR3 size: 13 residues. In nucleotides, the CDR3 is TGCGCCAGCAGCTTGCGAGAGCAAGAGACCCAGTACTTC. Its translation: CASSLREQETQYF.

The CDR3, as DNA: TGTGCCAGCAGCCCCGGGACAGGGTGGTCTCTAGATACGCAGTATTTT. Translation gives CASSPGTGWSLDTQYF. The chain employs TRBV11-2 and TRBJ2-3; 9 nucleotides match TRBD1. This CDR3 is 16 amino acids long. Looked up from germline, CDR1 is SGHAT and CDR2 is FQNNGV. J gave up 5 bases and V 5 bases, and 11 bases lay outside the gene matches.

This clone was seen only once. The genes are TRBV5-4 and TRBJ2-6, with D tentatively TRBD2 (6 bases). Germline CDR1 and CDR2: SGHNT and YYREEE (reference sequence). CDR3 length equals 17 residues. The germline V and J ends were trimmed by 4 bases and 1 base, with 15 bases remaining between them. The CDR3 protein is CASSRQTTSSGANVLTF. The CDR3 DNA follows: TGTGCCAGCAGCCGACAAACGACTAGTTCTGGGGCCAACGTCCTGACTTTC.

This clone was seen a few times. The chain joins TRBV6-6 to TRBJ1-5; 7 nucleotides match TRBD1. Per the germline V gene, CDR1 is MNHNY and CDR2 is SVGAGI (reference sequence). The trim removed 6 bases at V and 4 bases at J, leaving 9 bases unmatched. The CDR3 spans 15 residues. The CDR3 is CASSRQGSFNQPQHF. In DNA, the CDR3 is TGTGCCAGCAGCCGACAGGGCAGTTTTAATCAGCCCCAGCATTTT.

This chain joins TRBV5-6 and TRBJ1-1, with a weak D call TRBD1 (5 bases). This CDR3 contains 14 residues. CDR1 is SGHDT, CDR2 YYEEEE, per germline. V lost 2 bases and J 4 bases, leaving 12 bases between the germline ends. The CDR3 loop is CASSFDGGRTEAFF. The CDR3 DNA sequence: TGTGCCAGCAGCTTTGACGGGGGTCGCACTGAAGCTTTCTTT.